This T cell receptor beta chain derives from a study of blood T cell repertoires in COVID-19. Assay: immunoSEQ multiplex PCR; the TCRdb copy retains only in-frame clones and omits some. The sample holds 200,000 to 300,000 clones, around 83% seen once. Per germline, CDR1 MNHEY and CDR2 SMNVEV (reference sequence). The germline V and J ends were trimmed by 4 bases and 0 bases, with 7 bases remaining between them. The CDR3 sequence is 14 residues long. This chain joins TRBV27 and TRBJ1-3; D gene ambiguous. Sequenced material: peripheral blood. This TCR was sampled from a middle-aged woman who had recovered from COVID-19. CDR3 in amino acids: CASSSRYSGNTIYF. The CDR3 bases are TGTGCCAGCAGTTCCAGATACTCTGGAAACACCATATATTTT.